The 8 T cell receptor beta chains given below trace back to one sample, sequenced in a study of blood T cells in healthy people across ages. Next came a second PCR, run for about 6 to 12 cycles, which used a sample-barcoded 5' primer along with a J-beta primer mix. TCRdb ran MiXCR on the 5' RACE reads and lists one entry per CDR3 protein. The sample lists about 1.6 million distinct CDR3 sequences; 34% were seen once. Sequencing was carried out using blood. The receptors were sampled from a woman aged 25 to 39 in good health.

This clonotype was picked up a small number of times. The chain uses TRBV15 and TRBJ2-1, with a weak D call TRBD2 (5 bases). V dropped 4 bases and J dropped 2 bases, with 9 bases sitting between them. Germline assignment: CDR1 LNHNV and CDR2 YYDKDF (reference sequence). This CDR3 spans 14 amino acids. The CDR3 is CATSITGTYNEQFF. CDR3 sequence (DNA): TGTGCCACCAGCATAACCGGGACCTACAATGAGCAGTTCTTC.

This sequence joins TRBV5-1 and TRBJ2-3; TRBD1 might be the D (6 bases). There are 15 residues in the CDR3. V dropped 0 bases and J dropped 2 bases, with 10 bases sitting between them. Germline CDR1 is SGHRS and CDR2 is YFSETQ. The CDR3 protein is CASSLGDILTDTQYF. CDR3 sequence (DNA): TGCGCCAGCAGCTTGGGGGACATCCTCACAGATACGCAGTATTTT. The entire variable domain, with the rest obtained from reference TRBV5-1 and TRBJ2-3, is as follows: KAGVTQTPRYLIKTRGQQVTLSCSPISGHRSVSWYQQTPGQGLQFLFEYFSETQRNKGNFPGRFSGRQFSNSRSEMNVSTLELGDSALYLCASSLGDILTDTQYFGPGTRLTVL.

This clonotype was counted between two and nine times. V usage is TRBV7-2 and J usage is TRBJ2-5, with 12 bases lining up with TRBD2. V dropped 7 bases and J dropped 5; count of bases not matched to a gene: 2. Germline CDR1 reads SGHTA; CDR2 reads FQGNSA. This CDR3 spans 13 amino acids. The CDR3 loop reads CASNLAGGETQYF. The DNA for the CDR3 is TGTGCCAGCAATCTAGCGGGGGGGGAGACCCAGTACTTC.

This clonotype was picked up a small number of times. V gene TRBV20-1 combines with J gene TRBJ2-5; 7 bases are a match to TRBD1. Germline V lookup: CDR1 DFQATT, CDR2 SNEGSKA (reference sequence). The V segment lost 0 bases and the J segment 7 bases; nucleotides outside the gene matches: 14. The CDR3 loop spans 16 amino acids. CDR3 bases: TGCAGTGCTAGAGAGCAAGGCGAGGGGGCCTTAGGGACCCAGTACTTC. Translating it yields CSAREQGEGALGTQYF.

This clonotype appeared a few times. The rearrangement uses TRBV12-3 or TRBV12-4 and TRBJ1-2; a weak D match, TRBD1 (5 bases). This CDR3 spans 12 amino acids. V shed 1 base and J shed 7 bases, with 7 bases lying between them. The CDR3 loop reads CASSLGRVGYTF. The CDR3 DNA follows: TGTGCCAGCAGTTTAGGCAGGGTTGGCTACACCTTC.

The gene calls are TRBV9 and TRBJ2-7; 11 nucleotides agree with TRBD2. The DNA matches TRBJ2-5 better at its end, which makes the J call doubtful. CDR1 and CDR2 from the germline V gene are SGDLS and YYNGEE. The CDR3 is made up of 17 amino acids. This chain's CDR3 is CASSATSGSFGGETQYF. The CDR3 nucleotides are TGTGCCAGCAGCGCAACTAGCGGGAGTTTTGGGGGGGAGACCCAGTACTTC.

Note on this clonotype: One end of the junction varies from germline; a read error may be responsible. The chain is built from TRBV20-1 and TRBJ1-3; D is ambiguous. Germline V gives CDR1 DFQATT, CDR2 SNEGSKA (reference sequence). This CDR3 contains 17 residues. The CDR3 reads CSARVVKKGTSGNTIYF. The CDR3 region has the DNA TGCAGTGCTAGAGTGGTCAAGAAGGGAACCTCTGGAAACACTATATATTTT.

This clonotype was counted a few times. The chain recombines TRBV20-1 with TRBJ1-2; D ambiguous. V lost 0 bases, J lost 4 bases, and 12 bases lay in between. The CDR3 loop spans 14 amino acids. Germline CDR1 reads DFQATT; CDR2 reads SNEGSKA (reference sequence). The CDR3 loop reads CSARDARETYGYTF. As DNA, the CDR3 is TGCAGTGCTAGAGATGCAAGGGAGACCTATGGCTACACCTTC.